This T cell receptor beta chain was captured by sequencing in a study of shared clonotypes between healthy human individuals. Germline values: CDR1 SGDLS, CDR2 YYNGEE. The germline V and J ends were trimmed by 0 bases and 8 bases, with 11 bases remaining between them. CDR3 length equals 13 residues. Repertoires were generated with immunoSEQ multiplex PCR, while TCRdb's copy carries only in-frame clones and drops some. The sample shows around 690,000 clones, 90% of them seen only once. The sample taken for sequencing was memory CD8+ T cells from PBMCs. The subset is: CD45RO+ cells pooled with CCR7-negative TemRA cells. V is TRBV9 and J is TRBJ1-2; weak D call: TRBD1 (5 bases). The TCR originated in a man between 18 and 35 years old in good health. Some clones in this sample may be carry-over from other donors' samples. This CDR3 is CASSVVGGDGYTF. The DNA for the CDR3 is TGTGCCAGCAGCGTAGTAGGTGGGGACGGCTACACCTTC. The entire variable domain, with the rest obtained from reference TRBV9 and TRBJ1-2, is as follows: DSGVTQTPKHLITATGQRVTLRCSPRSGDLSVYWYQQSLDQGLQFLIQYYNGEERAKGNILERFSAQQFPDLHSELNLSSLELGDSALYFCASSVVGGDGYTFGSGTRLTVV.